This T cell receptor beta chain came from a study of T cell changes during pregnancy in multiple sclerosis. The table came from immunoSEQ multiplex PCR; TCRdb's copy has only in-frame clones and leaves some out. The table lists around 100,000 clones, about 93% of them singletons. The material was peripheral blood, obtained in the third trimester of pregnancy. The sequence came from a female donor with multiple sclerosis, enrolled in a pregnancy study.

Here the CDR3 DNA reads TGTGCCAGCAGCTTGCGCGAACAGGGGGCGATGGGCTCCTACGAGCAGTACTTC. This sequence encodes CASSLREQGAMGSYEQYF. The V call is TRBV5-5, the J call TRBJ2-5, with 9 bases matching TRBD1. The J call is uncertain, as TRBJ2-7 better fits the DNA end. Germline CDR1 reads SGHKS; CDR2 reads YYEKEE (reference sequence). The CDR3 runs 18 residues.